This TCR beta chain appears in the sequencing data of a study of T-cell memory formation after mild COVID-19. There are 15 residues in the CDR3. V was cut by 1 base and J by 4 bases, with 13 bases left in between. Germline V gives CDR1 SGHAT, CDR2 FQNNGV. TCRdb fed the 5' RACE reads into MiXCR, producing one record per CDR3 protein. Of a few hundred thousand distinct CDR3 sequences detected, approximately 22% appear once; the ten largest clones hold approximately 22%. Sequencing input: PBMCs or a T cell subset sorted from them (not recorded which). The receptor was isolated from a man in his late teens or twenties who had mild COVID-19 (a few samples of this study predate the infection). Cell type and time point are not known. The rearrangement joins TRBV11-2 to TRBJ1-1; possibly TRBD1 for D (5 bases). CDR3 nucleotides: TGTGCCAGCAGCTTAGGAGCAGGGCTGAGCACTGAAGCTTTCTTT. It yields the protein CASSLGAGLSTEAFF.